This entry features one T cell receptor (beta chain) sequence. This entry comes from a study of control samples from healthy donors and cancer patients. This CDR3 contains 16 residues. V was trimmed by 3 bases and J by 0 bases, leaving 12 bases between them. CDR1 and CDR2 from the germline V gene are LNHDA and SQIVND (reference sequence). Clones were read by immunoSEQ multiplex PCR, and TCRdb kept only the in-frame ones, dropping some. The table records around 180,000 clones, 85% to 95% of them present only once. The V gene is TRBV19, the J gene TRBJ1-3, with a possible D match to TRBD1 (6 bases). This receptor was identified in a woman between 18 and 29 years old in good health. Sequencing was performed on blood. The CDR3 bases are TGTGCCAGTAGTATTGCCGCAGGGGCCTCTGGAAACACCATATATTTT. Protein sequence: CASSIAAGASGNTIYF.